The 4 T cell receptor beta chains in this list originate from one sample, sequenced in a study of blood T cell repertoires in COVID-19. Sequencing used immunoSEQ multiplex PCR; TCRdb keeps in-frame clones, though not all of them. This table has about 150,000 clones, 87% appearing once. The sequenced material came from peripheral blood. All receptors come from a man aged 80 or over with acute or convalescent COVID-19.

This clone was picked up a small number of times. The rearrangement joins TRBV5-1 to TRBJ1-3; perhaps TRBD1 as D (5 bases). Germline V gene sequence: CDR1 SGHRS, CDR2 YFSETQ. The CDR3 runs 15 residues. V dropped 0 bases and J dropped 1 base, with 8 bases sitting between them. The CDR3 loop reads CASSLAAGSGNTIYF. The CDR3 DNA reads as TGCGCCAGCAGCTTGGCCGCAGGGTCTGGAAACACCATATATTTT.

The chain employs TRBV6-1 and TRBJ1-5; D unresolved. This CDR3 is built from 14 residues. Germline CDR1 reads MNHNS; CDR2 reads SASEGT. V lost 3 bases and J lost 1, with 7 bases in between. CDR3 DNA: TGTGCCAGCAGTGAGTCGAGGAGCAATCAGCCCCAGCATTTT. Its protein is CASSESRSNQPQHF.

This chain connects TRBV4-1 to TRBJ2-7; 7 bases match TRBD2. The CDR3 sequence is 14 residues long. Looked up from germline, CDR1 is MGHRA and CDR2 is YSYEKL. Trimming at V came to 4 bases and at J to 4 bases, leaving 7 bases not matched to a gene. CDR3 amino acids: CASSRRAGEYEQYF. CDR3 nucleotides: TGCGCCAGCAGCCGTAGGGCGGGAGAATACGAGCAGTACTTC.

This chain links TRBV7-8 with TRBJ1-6; TRBD1 matches 7 bases. The germline V gene has CDR1 SGHVS and CDR2 FQNEAQ. The trim removed 10 bases at V and 6 bases at J, leaving 6 bases unmatched. There are 13 residues in the CDR3. The CDR3 loop is CATVGQSNSPLHF. CDR3 bases: TGTGCCACCGTGGGACAGAGTAATTCACCCCTCCACTTT.